Listed below are T cell receptor beta chains from one sample, sequenced in a study of somatic mutations in cytotoxic T cells in rheumatoid arthritis. Assay used: immunoSEQ multiplex PCR; TCRdb lists only in-frame clones, some missing. The sample shows approximately 8,200 clones, approximately 70% of them seen only once. Material: CD8+ T cells sorted from blood. The receptors come from an adult with rheumatoid arthritis. The CDR3 runs from the conserved cysteine through the conserved F or W. A D gene is named only where the DNA matches it firmly. Only part of the rows carry a size: once, few, many, or a class if the clone is expanded.

TRBJ2-3 NA TRBV28 NA CASRGLHTDTQYF TGTGCCAGCAGGGGGCTCCACACAGATACGCAGTATTTT
TRBJ2-7 TRBD1 TRBV28 NA CASSRDRNYEQYF TGTGCCAGCAGTCGGGACAGGAACTACGAGCAGTACTTC
TRBJ2-5 TRBD2 TRBV25-1 NA CASNAGGRGTQYF TGTGCCAGCAATGCGGGGGGGCGTGGGACCCAGTACTTC
TRBJ2-5 NA TRBV18 NA CASSPPLQETQYF TGTGCCAGCTCACCACCGTTGCAAGAGACCCAGTACTTC
TRBJ1-1 NA TRBV7-9 few CATLGQGRGTEAFF TGTGCCACCCTGGGGCAGGGCCGGGGGACTGAAGCTTTCTTT
TRBJ2-2 NA TRBV18 NA CASSPSMRGKTGELFF TGTGCCAGCTCGCCCTCTATGCGGGGTAAGACCGGGGAGCTGTTTTTT
TRBJ2-7 TRBD2 TRBV4-3 once CASSQESSGSYEQYF TGCGCCAGCAGCCAAGAATCTAGCGGATCCTACGAGCAGTACTTC
TRBJ2-7 TRBD1 TRBV2 NA CASSETPGTGAYEQYF TGTGCCAGCAGTGAAACCCCCGGGACAGGTGCCTACGAGCAGTACTTC
TRBJ2-3 TRBD2 TRBV7-2 NA CASSRLAGEQYF TGTGCCAGCAGCCGACTAGCGGGAGAGCAGTATTTT
TRBJ1-1 NA TRBV9 NA CASSVGRNTEAFF TGTGCCAGCAGCGTAGGGAGGAACACTGAAGCTTTCTTT
TRBJ2-7 NA TRBV27 few CASSLTGPPYEQYF TGTGCCAGCAGTTTAACAGGGCCCCCCTACGAGCAGTACTTC
TRBJ2-7 TRBD2 TRBV9 NA CASSVGAGAHYEQYF TGTGCCAGCAGCGTAGGAGCGGGAGCTCACTACGAGCAGTACTTC
TRBJ2-3 TRBD2 TRBV4-1 NA CASSPFLSGGTDTQYF TGCGCCAGCAGCCCCTTCCTTAGCGGGGGCACAGATACGCAGTATTTT
TRBJ2-2 NA TRBV5-1 NA CASSMNTGELFF TGCGCCAGCAGCATGAACACCGGGGAGCTGTTTTTT
TRBJ1-1 NA TRBV19 few CATNIGNTEAFF TGTGCTACAAATATAGGGAACACTGAAGCTTTCTTT
TRBJ2-3 TRBD2 TRBV28 medium-sized CASSSGTSGGGANTQYF TGTGCCAGCAGTTCCGGGACTAGCGGAGGGGGGGCCAATACGCAGTATTTT
TRBJ2-3 TRBD2 TRBV4-2 NA CASSHSLAGGTDTQYF TGTGCCAGCAGCCACTCACTAGCGGGGGGCACAGATACGCAGTATTTT
TRBJ1-4 NA TRBV27 few CASSSGGGKLFF TGTGCCAGCAGTAGCGGGGGCGGAAAACTGTTTTTT
TRBJ2-2 NA TRBV30 NA CAWAGSTGELFF TGTGCCTGGGCAGGGAGCACCGGGGAGCTGTTTTTT
TRBJ1-2 NA TRBV29-1 NA CSVEPGERIYGYTF TGCAGCGTTGAACCAGGGGAAAGGATCTATGGCTACACCTTC